Detailed here is one TCR beta chain. What antigen it recognizes has not been identified. Per-base qualities were not stored, and no clone one base away is much larger. This record belongs to a study of T cell responses to AZD1222 COVID-19 vaccine (dated by TCRdb to the early 2020s). Context from the whole study: AZD1222 recipients with second doses at about 4 weeks or about 12 weeks were pooled, because spike-specific TCR depth and breadth did not differ between schedules. TCR sequencing covered some 240 trial participants: about 210 given two doses of AZD1222 and approximately 26 given two doses of MenACWY control vaccine. Trial participants were enrolled into age subgroups of 18-55, 56-69 and 70-plus years, which contained approximately 150, 30 and 60 TCR-sequenced participants, respectively.

From a lookup of the germline V gene, CDR1 and CDR2 are SGDLS and YYNGEE. The cysteine opens and the phenylalanine closes a CDR3 of 14 amino acids. Of all the DNA, just the CDR3 is kept, 42 bases in frame from base 1. Trimming at the junction amounts to 0 bases on V and 2 bases on J, and the germline ends lie 8 bases apart. Overall study results and their limits: CD4 TCRs associated with the vaccine covered the entire spike protein, and the dominant responses were in regions 160-218 and 743-854. Participants were mostly white British and included more females than males, and it was suggested by the authors that clonal diversity may have been underestimated. In the small 56-69-year group, the increase in depth fell short of significance, most likely because of low power. Epitopes outside the regions mutated in the B.1.351 and B.1.1.7 variants were reportedly recognized by nearly half of the unique spike-specific TCRs. Because no day 14 peak-response samples were available, the repertoires could be characterized only after the peak T cell response. A significant rise in spike-specific TCR breadth and depth was observed after two AZD1222 doses relative to day 0 and relative to MenACWY recipients. Conclusions about previously exposed vaccinees are limited because only 6 or 7 AZD1222 recipients were SARS-CoV-2 seropositive at baseline.

The CDR3 regions of human TCRbeta chains were subjected to immunosequencing. The original methods were these. Repertoire TCRs were checked for matches against a reference library of SARS-CoV-2-specific TCRs that had been generated using the MIRA antigen-specificity platform. Breadth was defined as the fraction of unique TCRs that were SARS-CoV-2-associated, and depth was defined as the fraction of total T cells that were SARS-CoV-2-associated. Using the MIRA data, every spike-specific TCR was mapped to the spike region that the TCR reacted to and assigned to either a CD4 or a CD8 class. Log10-transformed breadth and depth values were compared by one-way ANOVA with Sidak's multiple comparisons tests. The source is immuneACCESS, and TCRdb retained only in-frame sequences with V and J called. Part of the clones is not carried over; for the studies checked, unresolved V genes explain less than half of this, and the remainder is unexplained. V and J calls and clone size are copied from that table; D and trimming were computed from the DNA. Recorded for this sample are 80,000 or so clones; around 90% of them occurred a single time. More than 1.3% of the sample belongs to the ten largest clones.

The intended sense of this specimen's time point label: baseline before first vaccination. Samples from vaccinated people were obtained from the UK trials COV001 and COV002, which included a single-blind randomized controlled phase 2/3 trial of AZD1222 (ChAdOx1 nCoV-19) in healthy adults. Trial participant PBMC samples were collected at day 0 and day 28 after the second dose for TCRbeta chain sequencing. The chain is assembled from TRBV9 and TRBJ1-1, with the D gene not clear enough to name. The sequencing here drew on peripheral blood, taken on day 0 of AZD1222 vaccination. The source is an adult in good health. The nucleotides are TGTGCCAGCAGCGTAGACAGAGATAACACTGAAGCTTTCTTT. The encoded protein is CASSVDRDNTEAFF.